This T cell receptor (beta chain) was captured in a study of blood T cell repertoires in COVID-19 (dated by TCRdb to the early 2020s). Describing the broader study: Samples from collaborators originated in the United States, Italy and Spain and spanned both the acute and convalescent phases of COVID-19. The material from the prospective study consisted of cDNA or gDNA derived from T cells, B-cell-depleted T cells, or PBMCs. The dataset comprised deeply sampled blood TCRbeta repertoires from subjects exposed to, actively infected with, or recovered from COVID-19. The repertoires were released in a freely available public database meant as a resource for research on the immune response to SARS-CoV-2. The samples were drawn from two sources: the first 160 participants of the ongoing ImmuneRACE study, and 1,254 subjects contributed by 6 global collaborators. Sample metadata almost always included a de-identified subject ID, COVID-19 status, age in years and sex. Where available, HLA class I and class II types were taken from metadata supplied by the sample provider and were not determined by assay-based typing.

The immunoSEQ Assay, a bias-controlled multiplex PCR, was used to amplify TCRbeta CDR3 regions from genomic DNA. The published analysis was carried out like this. The number of nucleated cells in each sample was estimated by amplification of reference gene primers within the assay. To quantify the absolute abundance of each unique TCRbeta CDR3 rearrangement, sequence reads were collapsed and filtered. Productive Simpson clonality was computed per sample as the square root of Simpson's diversity index over productive rearrangements. Drawn from immuneACCESS, this table holds only the in-frame rearrangements with V and J called that TCRdb kept. Clones are partly lost; checked studies trace under half to an unresolved V gene and leave the rest unexplained. The V and J calls and clone size were taken over from that table, and D and trimming were inferred from the DNA. The sample has under 350,000 clones on record, 85% of them singletons. Together, the top ten hold about an eighth of the sample.

Results the study describes overall, beyond this receptor: How much clinical and demographic metadata was included differed by source and by participant, and the metadata was provided uncurated.

This clone showed up just once. Its cognate antigen has yet to be identified. Base qualities are not provided; no much larger clone lies one nucleotide away. The V end loses 4 bases and the J end loses 10 bases, and a stretch of 17 bases separates them. The CDR3, from cysteine to phenylalanine, totals 13 residues. Only CDR3 DNA is held: 39 bases, read in frame from base 1. For CDR1 and CDR2, the germline V gene lists SGHRS and YFSETQ. Each collaborating institution followed its own protocols to collect whole blood in K2EDTA tubes. For TCRbeta analysis, collaborator samples were shipped as frozen whole blood, as isolated PBMCs, or as DNA extracted from either sample type.

The sequencing sample was made of peripheral blood. This receptor was identified in a human donor in a cohort sampled during active COVID-19. In this chain, TRBV5-1 is recombined with TRBJ1-2; the D segment could be TRBD1, given 6 matching bases. In nucleotide form, the sequence is TGCGCCAGCAGCCGCATCGGAGGACAGTACTACACCTTC. The resulting protein is CASSRIGGQYYTF.